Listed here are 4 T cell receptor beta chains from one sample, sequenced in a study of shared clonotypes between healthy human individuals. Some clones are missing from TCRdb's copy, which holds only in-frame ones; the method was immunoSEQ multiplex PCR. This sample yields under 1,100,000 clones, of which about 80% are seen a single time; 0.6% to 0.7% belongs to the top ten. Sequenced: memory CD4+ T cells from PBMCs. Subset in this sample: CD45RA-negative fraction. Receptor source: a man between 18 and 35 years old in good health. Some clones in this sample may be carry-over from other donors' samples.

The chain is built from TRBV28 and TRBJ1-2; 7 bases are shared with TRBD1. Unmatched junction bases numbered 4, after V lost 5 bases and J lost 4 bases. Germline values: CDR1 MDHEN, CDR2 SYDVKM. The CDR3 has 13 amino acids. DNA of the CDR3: TGTGCCAGCAGTCCTGCAGGGGGCTATGGCTACACCTTC. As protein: CASSPAGGYGYTF.

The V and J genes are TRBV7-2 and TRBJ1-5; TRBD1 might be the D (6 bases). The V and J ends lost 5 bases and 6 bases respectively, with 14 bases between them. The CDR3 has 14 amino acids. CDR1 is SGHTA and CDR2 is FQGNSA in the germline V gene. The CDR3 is CASSPQGITQPQHF. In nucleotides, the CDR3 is TGTGCCAGCAGCCCTCAGGGGATTACTCAGCCCCAGCATTTT.

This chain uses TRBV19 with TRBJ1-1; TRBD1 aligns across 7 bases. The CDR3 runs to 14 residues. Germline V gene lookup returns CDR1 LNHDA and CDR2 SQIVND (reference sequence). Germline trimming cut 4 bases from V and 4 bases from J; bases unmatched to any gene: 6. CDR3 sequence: CASSTRGSGTEAFF. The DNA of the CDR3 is TGTGCCAGTAGTACCAGGGGGTCTGGCACTGAAGCTTTCTTT.

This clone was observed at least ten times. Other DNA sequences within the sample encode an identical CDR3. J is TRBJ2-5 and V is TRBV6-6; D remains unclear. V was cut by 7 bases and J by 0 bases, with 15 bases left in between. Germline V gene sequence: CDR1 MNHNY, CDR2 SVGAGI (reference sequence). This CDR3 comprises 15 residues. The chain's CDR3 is CASTPQQRYQETQYF. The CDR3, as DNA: TGTGCCAGCACCCCCCAACAGAGGTACCAAGAGACCCAGTACTTC.